Shown below are 5 T cell receptor beta chains from a single sample sequenced in a study of T cells after yellow fever vaccination (dated by TCRdb to the late 2010s). Library prep was done by 5' RACE. Sequencing was carried out with an Illumina HiSeq 2500. TCRdb trimmed public reads at Q25 via fastp, called clones via MiXCR and kept in-frame beta chains. Each CDR3 protein appears once, grouped with its most common genes and DNA. A total of about 580,000 distinct CDR3 sequences appear in this sample, roughly 17% of them only once. The ten largest account for roughly 17% of the sample. The treatment or condition label corresponds to: live attenuated yellow fever vaccine strain. Source: PBMCs, taken 5 to 6 days after the first yellow fever vaccination. These receptors were obtained from a man in his late teens or twenties who received the YFV17D yellow fever vaccine.

This clonotype was seen a handful of times. This sequence joins TRBV3-1 and TRBJ2-5; 7 bases match TRBD2. Germline CDR1 is LGHDT and CDR2 is YNNKEL (reference sequence). The CDR3 covers 16 residues. With 0 bases clipped from V and 2 bases from J, the junction kept 6 bases outside the gene matches. CDR3 sequence reads: CASSQESGAGQETQYF. The CDR3 coding sequence is TGTGCCAGCAGCCAAGAGAGCGGGGCAGGACAAGAGACCCAGTACTTC.

J is TRBJ1-4 and V is TRBV27; possible D gene TRBD1, 5 bases. The germline CDR1 and CDR2 sequences are MNHEY and SMNVEV (reference sequence). V lost 5 bases, J lost 8 bases, and 12 bases lay in between. The CDR3 length is 13 residues. The CDR3 sequence: CASSAGGAEKLFF. DNA for the CDR3: TGTGCCAGCAGTGCCGGAGGGGCGGAAAAACTGTTTTTT. Full variable domain (remainder filled in from reference TRBV27 and TRBJ1-4): EAQVTQNPRYLITVTGKKLTVTCSQNMNHEYMSWYRQDPGLGLRQIYYSMNVEVTDKGDVPEGYKVSRKEKRNFPLILESPSPNQTSLYFCASSAGGAEKLFFGSGTQLSVL.

The chain carries TRBV29-1 and TRBJ2-1, with D unresolved. The V gene's germline CDR1 is SQVTM and CDR2 ANQGSEA. The CDR3 loop spans 11 amino acids. With 0 bases removed from V and 9 bases from J, the gap between germline ends came to 6 bases. The DNA for the CDR3 is TGCAGCGTTGAAGATCAGAGTGAGCAGTTCTTC. This sequence encodes CSVEDQSEQFF.

The CDR3 here is CASSLFRAYNEQFF. For the CDR3, the DNA is TGTGCCAGCAGTTTATTTCGGGCCTACAATGAGCAGTTCTTC. The chain employs TRBV27 and TRBJ2-1; no definite D call. With 1 base removed from V and 2 bases from J, the gap between germline ends came to 6 bases. CDR1 and CDR2 (germline): MNHEY, SMNVEV (reference sequence). CDR3 length equals 14 residues.

The genes are TRBV9 and TRBJ2-2, with 8 positions matching TRBD2. The CDR3 runs to 17 residues. Germline CDR1 is SGDLS and CDR2 is YYNGEE. V shed 4 bases and J 5 bases; nucleotides not matched to a gene: 13. The CDR3 reads CASSFSPGLGTTGELFF. CDR3 DNA: TGTGCCAGCAGCTTTAGTCCGGGACTAGGGACGACCGGGGAGCTGTTTTTT.